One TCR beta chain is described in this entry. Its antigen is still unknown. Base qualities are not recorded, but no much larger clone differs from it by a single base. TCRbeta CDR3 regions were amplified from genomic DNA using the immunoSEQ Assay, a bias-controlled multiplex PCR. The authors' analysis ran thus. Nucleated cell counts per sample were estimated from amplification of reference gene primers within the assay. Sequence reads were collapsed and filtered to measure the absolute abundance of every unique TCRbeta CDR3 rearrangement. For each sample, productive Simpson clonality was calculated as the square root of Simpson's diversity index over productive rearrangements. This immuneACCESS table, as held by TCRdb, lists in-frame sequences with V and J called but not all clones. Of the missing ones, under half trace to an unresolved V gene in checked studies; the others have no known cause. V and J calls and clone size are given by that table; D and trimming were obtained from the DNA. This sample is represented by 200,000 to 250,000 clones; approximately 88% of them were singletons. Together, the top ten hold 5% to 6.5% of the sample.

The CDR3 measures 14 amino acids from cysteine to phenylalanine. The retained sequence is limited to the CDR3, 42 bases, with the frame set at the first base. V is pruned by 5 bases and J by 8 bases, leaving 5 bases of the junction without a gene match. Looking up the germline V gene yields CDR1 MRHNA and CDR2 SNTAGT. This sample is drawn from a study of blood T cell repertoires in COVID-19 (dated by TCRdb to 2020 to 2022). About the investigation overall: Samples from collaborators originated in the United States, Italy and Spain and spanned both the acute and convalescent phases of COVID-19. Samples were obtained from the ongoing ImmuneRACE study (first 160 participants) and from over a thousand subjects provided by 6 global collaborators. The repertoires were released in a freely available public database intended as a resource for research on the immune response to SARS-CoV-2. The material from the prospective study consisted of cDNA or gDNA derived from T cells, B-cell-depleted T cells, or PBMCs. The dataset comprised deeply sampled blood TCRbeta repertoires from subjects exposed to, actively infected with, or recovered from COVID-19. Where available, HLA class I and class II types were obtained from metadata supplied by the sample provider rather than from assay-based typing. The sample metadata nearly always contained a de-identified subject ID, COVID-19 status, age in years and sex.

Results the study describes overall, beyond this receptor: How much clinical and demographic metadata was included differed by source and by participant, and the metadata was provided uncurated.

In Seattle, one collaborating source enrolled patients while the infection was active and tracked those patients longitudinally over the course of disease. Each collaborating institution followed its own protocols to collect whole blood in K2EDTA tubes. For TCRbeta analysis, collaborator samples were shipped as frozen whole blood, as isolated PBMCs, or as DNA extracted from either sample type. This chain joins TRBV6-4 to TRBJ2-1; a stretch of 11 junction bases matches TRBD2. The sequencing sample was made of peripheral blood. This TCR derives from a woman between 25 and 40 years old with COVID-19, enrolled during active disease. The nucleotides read TGTGCCAGCAGTTTTAGCGGGGGGGCCGATGAGCAGTTCTTC. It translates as CASSFSGGADEQFF.